This T cell receptor beta chain originates from a study of blood T cell repertoires in COVID-19. Whole-study context: Acute-phase and convalescent COVID-19 samples originated in the United States, Italy and Spain. PBMCs, B-cell-depleted T cells, or T cells provided the cDNA or gDNA that made up the material.

Data came from immunoSEQ multiplex PCR; TCRdb stores just in-frame clones and leaves some out. The table includes around 470,000 clones, 90% detected once. This clone appeared a few times. The study drew participants aged about 18 to 89 years from approximately 25 US areas. Germline loops: CDR1 MNHEY, CDR2 SVGAGI. Trimming pared 5 bases from V and 5 bases from J, leaving 18 bases between. The CDR3 has 15 residues. V usage is TRBV6-5 and J usage is TRBJ1-1; TRBD1 might be the D (6 bases). This receptor was taken from a man aged 18 to 30 who had recovered from COVID-19. The sequencing input was PBMCs or T cells enriched from blood (not recorded which). CDR3 coding DNA: TGTGCCAGCAGTCCCCTGGGGAGGGGGGATACTGAAGCTTTCTTT. Amino acids: CASSPLGRGDTEAFF.